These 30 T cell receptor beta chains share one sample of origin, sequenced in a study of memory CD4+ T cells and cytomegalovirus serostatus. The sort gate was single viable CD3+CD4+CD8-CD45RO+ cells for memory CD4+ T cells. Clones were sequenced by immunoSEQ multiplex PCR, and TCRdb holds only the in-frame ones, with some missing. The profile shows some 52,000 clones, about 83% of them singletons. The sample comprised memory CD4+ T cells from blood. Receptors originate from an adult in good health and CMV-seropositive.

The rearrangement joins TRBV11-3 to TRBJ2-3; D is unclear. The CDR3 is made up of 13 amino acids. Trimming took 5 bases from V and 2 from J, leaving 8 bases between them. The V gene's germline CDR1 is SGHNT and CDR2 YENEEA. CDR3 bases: TGTGCCAGCAGCCGTGGTTCCACAGATACGCAGTATTTT. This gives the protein CASSRGSTDTQYF.

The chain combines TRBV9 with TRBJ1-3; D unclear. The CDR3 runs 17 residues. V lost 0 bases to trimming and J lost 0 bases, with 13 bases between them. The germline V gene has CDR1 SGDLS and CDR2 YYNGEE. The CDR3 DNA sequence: TGTGCCAGCAGCGTAGAGCCCGCCGCCATCTCTGGAAACACCATATATTTT. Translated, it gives CASSVEPAAISGNTIYF.

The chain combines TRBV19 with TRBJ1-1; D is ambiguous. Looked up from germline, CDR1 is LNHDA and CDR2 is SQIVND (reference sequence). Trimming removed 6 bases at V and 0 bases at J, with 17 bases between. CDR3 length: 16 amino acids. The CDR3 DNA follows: TGTGCCAGTAGGAAGATAACAGAAACTATGAACACTGAAGCTTTCTTT. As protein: CASRKITETMNTEAFF.

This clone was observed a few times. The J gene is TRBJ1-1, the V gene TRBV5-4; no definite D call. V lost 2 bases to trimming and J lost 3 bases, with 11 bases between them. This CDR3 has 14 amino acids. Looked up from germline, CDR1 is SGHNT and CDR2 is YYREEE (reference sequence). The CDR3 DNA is TGTGCCAGCAGCTTCTCACTGGGAGACACTGAAGCTTTCTTT. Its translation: CASSFSLGDTEAFF. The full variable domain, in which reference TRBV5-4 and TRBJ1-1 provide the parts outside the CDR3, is ETGVTQSPTHLIKTRGQQVTLRCSSQSGHNTVSWYQQALGQGPQFIFQYYREEENGRGNFPPRFSGLQFPNYSSELNVNALELDDSALYLCASSFSLGDTEAFFGQGTRLTVV.

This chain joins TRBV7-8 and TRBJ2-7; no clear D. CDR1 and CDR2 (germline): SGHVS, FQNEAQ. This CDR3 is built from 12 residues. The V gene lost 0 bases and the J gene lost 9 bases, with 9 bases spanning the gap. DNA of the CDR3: TGTGCCAGCAGCTTAGCGAACAAGGTGCAGTACTTC. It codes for CASSLANKVQYF.

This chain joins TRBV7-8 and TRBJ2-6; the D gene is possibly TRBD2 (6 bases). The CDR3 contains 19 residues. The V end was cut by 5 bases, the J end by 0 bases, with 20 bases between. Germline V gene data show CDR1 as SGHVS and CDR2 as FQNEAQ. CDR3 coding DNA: TGTGCCAGCAGCCCAGCTCATTACCTAGCGAGCTCTGGGGCCAACGTCCTGACTTTC. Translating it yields CASSPAHYLASSGANVLTF.

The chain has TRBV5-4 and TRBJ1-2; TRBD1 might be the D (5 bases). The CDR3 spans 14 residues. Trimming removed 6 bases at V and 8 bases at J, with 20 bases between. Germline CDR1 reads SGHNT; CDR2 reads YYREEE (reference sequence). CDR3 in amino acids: CASTRQGPRWGYTF. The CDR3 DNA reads TGTGCCAGCACCCGCCAGGGACCTAGGTGGGGCTACACCTTC.

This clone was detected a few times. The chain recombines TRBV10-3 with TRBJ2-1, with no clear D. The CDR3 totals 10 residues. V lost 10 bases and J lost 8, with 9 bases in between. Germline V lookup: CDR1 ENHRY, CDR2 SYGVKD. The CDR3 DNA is TGTGCCACGCTCCCCGATGAGCAGTTCTTC. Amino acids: CATLPDEQFF.

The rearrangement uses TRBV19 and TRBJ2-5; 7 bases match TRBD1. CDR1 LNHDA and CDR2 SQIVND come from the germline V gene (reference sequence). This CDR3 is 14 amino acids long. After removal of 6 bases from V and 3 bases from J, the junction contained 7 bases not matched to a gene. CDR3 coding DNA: TGTGCCAGTAGACCGTCCAGGGGGAAAGAGACCCAGTACTTC. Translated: CASRPSRGKETQYF. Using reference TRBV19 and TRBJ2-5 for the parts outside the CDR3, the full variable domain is DGGITQSPKYLFRKEGQNVTLSCEQNLNHDAMYWYRQDPGQGLRLIYYSQIVNDFQKGDIAEGYSVSREKKESFPLTVTSAQKNPTAFYLCASRPSRGKETQYFGPGTRLLVL.

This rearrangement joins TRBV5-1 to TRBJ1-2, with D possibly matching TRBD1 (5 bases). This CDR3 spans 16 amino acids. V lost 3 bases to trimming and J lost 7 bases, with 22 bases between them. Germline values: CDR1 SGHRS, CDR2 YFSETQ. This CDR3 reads CASSWESNRLRVGYTF. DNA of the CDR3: TGCGCCAGCAGCTGGGAATCAAACAGGCTTCGGGTTGGCTACACCTTC.

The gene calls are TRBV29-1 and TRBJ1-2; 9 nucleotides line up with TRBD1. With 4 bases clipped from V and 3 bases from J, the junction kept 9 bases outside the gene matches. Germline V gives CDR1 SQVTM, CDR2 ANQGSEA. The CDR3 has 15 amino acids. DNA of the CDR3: TGCAGCGTTGGGGGACAGGGATCGTACGACTATGGCTACACCTTC. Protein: CSVGGQGSYDYGYTF.

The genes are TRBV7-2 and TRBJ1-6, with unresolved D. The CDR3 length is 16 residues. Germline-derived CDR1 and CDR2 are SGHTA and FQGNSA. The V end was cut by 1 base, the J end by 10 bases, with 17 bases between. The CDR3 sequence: CASSLVNSGRESPLHF. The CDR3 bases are TGTGCCAGCAGCTTAGTAAACAGTGGGAGGGAATCACCCCTCCACTTT.

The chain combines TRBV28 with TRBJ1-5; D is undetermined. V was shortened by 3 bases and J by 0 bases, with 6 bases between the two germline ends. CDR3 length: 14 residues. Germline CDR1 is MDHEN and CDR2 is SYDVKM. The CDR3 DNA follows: TGTGCCAGCAGTTTCGGATATAGCAATCAGCCCCAGCATTTT. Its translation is CASSFGYSNQPQHF.

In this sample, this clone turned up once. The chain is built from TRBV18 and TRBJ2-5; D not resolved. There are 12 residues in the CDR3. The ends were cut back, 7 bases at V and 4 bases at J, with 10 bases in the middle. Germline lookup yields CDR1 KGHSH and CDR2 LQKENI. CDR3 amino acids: CASFRALETQYF. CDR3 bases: TGTGCCAGCTTCCGGGCCCTAGAGACCCAGTACTTC.

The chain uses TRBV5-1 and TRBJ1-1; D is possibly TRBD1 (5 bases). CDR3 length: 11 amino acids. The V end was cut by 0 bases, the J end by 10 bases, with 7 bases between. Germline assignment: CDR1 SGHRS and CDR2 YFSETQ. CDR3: CASSLGGVAFF. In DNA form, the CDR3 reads TGCGCCAGCAGCTTGGGAGGGGTAGCTTTCTTT.

CDR3 nucleotide sequence: TGTGCCAGCAGTTTATTAGGACAGGGCGGCAATCAGCCCCAGCATTTT. Translation gives CASSLLGQGGNQPQHF. This chain links TRBV28 with TRBJ1-5; 8 bases are a match to TRBD1. After removal of 1 base from V and 2 bases from J, the junction contained 4 bases not matched to a gene. The CDR3 is 16 amino acids. The germline gives CDR1 MDHEN, CDR2 SYDVKM.

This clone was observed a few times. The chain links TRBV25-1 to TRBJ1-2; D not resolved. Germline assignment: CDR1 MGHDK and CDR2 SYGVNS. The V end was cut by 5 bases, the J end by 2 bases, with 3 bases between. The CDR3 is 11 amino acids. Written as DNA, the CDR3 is TGTGCCAGCAGTTGGAACTATGGCTACACCTTC. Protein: CASSWNYGYTF.

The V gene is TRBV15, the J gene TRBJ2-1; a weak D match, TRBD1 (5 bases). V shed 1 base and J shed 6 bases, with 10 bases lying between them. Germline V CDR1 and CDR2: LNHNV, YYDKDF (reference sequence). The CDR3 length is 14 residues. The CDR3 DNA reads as TGTGCCACCAGCAGAGGGACAAAGACCAATGAGCAGTTCTTC. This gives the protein CATSRGTKTNEQFF. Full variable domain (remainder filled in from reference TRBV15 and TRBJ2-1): DAMVIQNPRYQVTQFGKPVTLSCSQTLNHNVMYWYQQKSSQAPKLLFHYYDKDFNNEADTPDNFQSRRPNTSFCFLDIRSPGLGDTAMYLCATSRGTKTNEQFFGPGTRLTVL.

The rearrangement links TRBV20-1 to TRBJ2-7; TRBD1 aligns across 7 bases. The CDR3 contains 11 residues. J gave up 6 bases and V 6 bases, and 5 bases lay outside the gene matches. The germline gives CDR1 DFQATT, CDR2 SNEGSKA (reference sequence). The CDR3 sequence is CSARQGIEQYF. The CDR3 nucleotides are TGCAGTGCCAGACAGGGTATCGAGCAGTACTTC.

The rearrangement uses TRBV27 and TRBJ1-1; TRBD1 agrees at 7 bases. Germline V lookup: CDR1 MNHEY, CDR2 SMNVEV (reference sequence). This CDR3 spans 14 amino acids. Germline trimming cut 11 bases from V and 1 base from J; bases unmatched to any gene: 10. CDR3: CASGTERGNTEAFF. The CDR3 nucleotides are TGTGCCTCGGGGACAGAGAGGGGGAACACTGAAGCTTTCTTT.

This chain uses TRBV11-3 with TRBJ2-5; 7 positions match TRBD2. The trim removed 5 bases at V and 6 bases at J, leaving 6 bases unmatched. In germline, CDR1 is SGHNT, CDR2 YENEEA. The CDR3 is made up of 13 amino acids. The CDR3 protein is CASSGTGGQTQYF. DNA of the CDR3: TGTGCCAGCAGCGGGACGGGGGGTCAGACCCAGTACTTC.

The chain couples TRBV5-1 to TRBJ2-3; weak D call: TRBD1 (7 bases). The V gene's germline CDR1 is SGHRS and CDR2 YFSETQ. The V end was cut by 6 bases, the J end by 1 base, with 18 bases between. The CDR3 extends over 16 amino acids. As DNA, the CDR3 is TGCGCCAGCACCTTATTCGGCAGGGGGGGCACAGATACGCAGTATTTT. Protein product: CASTLFGRGGTDTQYF.

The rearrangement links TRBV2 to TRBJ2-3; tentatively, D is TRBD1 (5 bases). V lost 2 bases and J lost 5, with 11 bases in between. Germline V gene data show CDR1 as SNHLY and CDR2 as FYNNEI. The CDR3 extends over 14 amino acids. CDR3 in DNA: TGTGCCAGCAGTGAACAGGGTGTAGTAGATACGCAGTATTTT. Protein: CASSEQGVVDTQYF.

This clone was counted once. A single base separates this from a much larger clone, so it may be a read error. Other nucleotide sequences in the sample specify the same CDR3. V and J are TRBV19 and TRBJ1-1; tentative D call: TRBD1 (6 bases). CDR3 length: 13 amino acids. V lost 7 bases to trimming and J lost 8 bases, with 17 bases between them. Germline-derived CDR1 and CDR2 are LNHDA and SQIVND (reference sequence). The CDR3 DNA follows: TGTGCCAGTATCCGATTGGGGGGCCCCGAAGCTTTCTTT. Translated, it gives CASIRLGGPEAFF.

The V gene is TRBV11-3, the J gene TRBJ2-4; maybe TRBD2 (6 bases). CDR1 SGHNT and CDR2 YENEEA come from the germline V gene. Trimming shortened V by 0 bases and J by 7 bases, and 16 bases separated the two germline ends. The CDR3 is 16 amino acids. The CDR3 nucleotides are TGTGCCAGCAGCTTAGATGGCGGGGCCACTGGGAACATTCAGTACTTC. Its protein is CASSLDGGATGNIQYF.

The CDR3 DNA reads TGCGCCAGCAGTCAATGGGAGCCACAGCCGAACCTCACAGATACGCAGTATTTT. This sequence encodes CASSQWEPQPNLTDTQYF. The rearrangement uses TRBV23-1 and TRBJ2-3, with TRBD2 as a possible D gene (5 bases). TRBV23-1 is classed as an ORF, of uncertain function. The CDR3 runs to 18 residues. Between the trimmed V and J ends, which lost 1 base and 2 bases, there was a span of 19 bases.

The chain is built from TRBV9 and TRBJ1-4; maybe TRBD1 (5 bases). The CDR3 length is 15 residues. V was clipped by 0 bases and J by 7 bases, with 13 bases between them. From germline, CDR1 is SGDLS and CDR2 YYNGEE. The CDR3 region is CASSVEGGAGEKLFF. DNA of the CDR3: TGTGCCAGCAGCGTAGAGGGAGGGGCAGGTGAAAAACTGTTTTTT.

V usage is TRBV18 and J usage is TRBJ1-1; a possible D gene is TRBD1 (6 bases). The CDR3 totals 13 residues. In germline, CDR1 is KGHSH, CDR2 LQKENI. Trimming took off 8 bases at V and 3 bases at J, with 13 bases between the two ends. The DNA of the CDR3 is TGTGCCAGCCTGGTCACAGGGTACACTGAAGCTTTCTTT. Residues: CASLVTGYTEAFF.

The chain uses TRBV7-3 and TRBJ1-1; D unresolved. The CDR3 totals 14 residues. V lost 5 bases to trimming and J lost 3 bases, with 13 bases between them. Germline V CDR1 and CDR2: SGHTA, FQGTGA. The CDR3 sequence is CASSRAGTDTEAFF. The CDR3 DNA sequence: TGTGCCAGCAGCCGTGCGGGAACGGACACTGAAGCTTTCTTT.

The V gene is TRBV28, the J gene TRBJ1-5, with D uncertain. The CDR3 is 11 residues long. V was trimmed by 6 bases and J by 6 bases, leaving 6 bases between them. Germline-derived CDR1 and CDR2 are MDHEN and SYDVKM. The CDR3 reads CASRGIQPQHF. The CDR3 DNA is TGTGCCAGCAGGGGGATTCAGCCCCAGCATTTT. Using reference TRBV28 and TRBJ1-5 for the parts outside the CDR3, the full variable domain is DVKVTQSSRYLVKRTGEKVFLECVQDMDHENMFWYRQDPGLGLRLIYFSYDVKMKEKGDIPEGYSVSREKKERFSLILESASTNQTSMYLCASRGIQPQHFGDGTRLSIL.